The next 10 T cell receptor beta chains were all read from a single sample in a study of T cell responses to AZD1222 COVID-19 vaccine. Clones were read by immunoSEQ multiplex PCR, and TCRdb kept only the in-frame ones, dropping some. The table shows around 110,000 clones, with approximately 92% occurring only once. Sequences were derived from peripheral blood, sampled on day 0 of AZD1222 vaccination. The receptors originated from an adult in good health.

The gene calls are TRBV5-1 and TRBJ2-7, with TRBD2 matching 10 bases. The CDR3 totals 16 residues. Germline CDR1 is SGHRS and CDR2 is YFSETQ. J lost 4 bases, V lost 4 bases, and 11 bases had no gene match. CDR3 sequence: CASSLGTGLATYEQYF. For the CDR3, the DNA is TGCGCCAGCAGCCTGGGAACGGGACTAGCGACATACGAGCAGTACTTC.

This chain uses TRBV28 with TRBJ1-2; 9 positions agree with TRBD1. The germline CDR1 and CDR2 sequences are MDHEN and SYDVKM. V gave up 5 bases and J gave up 3 bases; unmatched junction bases: 4. The CDR3 contains 14 residues. The chain's CDR3 is CASSVGQGHYGYTF. The CDR3 region has the DNA TGTGCCAGCAGTGTCGGACAGGGGCACTATGGCTACACCTTC.

The sample holds one count of this clone. The rearrangement joins TRBV5-1 to TRBJ2-7; 9 bases agree with TRBD1. The CDR3 is 16 amino acids. Trimming removed 0 bases from V and 2 bases from J; junction bases left unmatched: 6. The germline gives CDR1 SGHRS, CDR2 YFSETQ. DNA of the CDR3: TGCGCCAGCAGCTTGGATAATAGACAGGGGGCCTACGAGCAGTACTTC. Its protein product is CASSLDNRQGAYEQYF.

This clone has a handful of counts. The chain links TRBV5-1 to TRBJ1-2; D possibly corresponds to TRBD1 (6 bases). Germline CDR1 is SGHRS and CDR2 is YFSETQ. Trimming removed 4 bases at V and 2 bases at J, with 12 bases between. CDR3 length: 14 amino acids. The chain's CDR3 is CASSPDGGNYGYTF. For the CDR3, the DNA is TGCGCCAGCAGCCCGGACGGGGGCAACTATGGCTACACCTTC.

The rearrangement links TRBV7-2 to TRBJ1-3; D gene uncertain. CDR1 and CDR2 from the germline V gene are SGHTA and FQGNSA. Trimming shortened V by 1 base and J by 2 bases, and 6 bases separated the two germline ends. The CDR3 totals 14 residues. The CDR3 loop reads CASSLGQPGNTIYF. The CDR3 DNA reads TGTGCCAGCAGCTTAGGCCAGCCTGGAAACACCATATATTTT.

This chain uses TRBV28 with TRBJ2-3, with 8 nucleotides matching TRBD2. J lost 4 bases, V lost 5 bases, and 11 bases had no gene match. This CDR3 is built from 16 residues. Germline V gene lookup returns CDR1 MDHEN and CDR2 SYDVKM. The CDR3 loop reads CASSLPGTRGADTQYF. The CDR3 bases are TGTGCCAGCAGTCTGCCGGGGACTAGGGGGGCAGATACGCAGTATTTT.

The chain uses TRBV6-1 and TRBJ2-7; D is unclear. CDR3 length equals 12 residues. Per the germline V gene, CDR1 is MNHNS and CDR2 is SASEGT. V was trimmed by 0 bases and J by 4 bases, leaving 4 bases between them. CDR3: CASSEAQYEQYF. The CDR3 DNA follows: TGTGCCAGCAGTGAAGCCCAATACGAGCAGTACTTC.

V usage is TRBV5-1 and J usage is TRBJ1-6; weak D call: TRBD1 (6 bases). The V gene lost 4 bases and the J gene lost 1 base, with 15 bases spanning the gap. The germline V gene encodes CDR1 SGHRS and CDR2 YFSETQ. The CDR3 contains 17 residues. This CDR3 is CASSPQTGTSYNSPLHF. DNA of the CDR3: TGCGCCAGCAGCCCCCAGACCGGGACATCCTATAATTCACCCCTCCACTTT.

This clone was found a few times. This rearrangement joins TRBV19 to TRBJ2-7, with a weak D call TRBD1 (6 bases). In germline, CDR1 is LNHDA, CDR2 SQIVND (reference sequence). V lost 3 bases and J lost 2, with 11 bases in between. The CDR3 totals 14 residues. Here the CDR3 DNA reads TGTGCCAGTAGTATGAAACAGGGAACCTACGAGCAGTACTTC. Translation: CASSMKQGTYEQYF.

The chain is built from TRBV11-3 and TRBJ1-2; D ambiguous. V lost 0 bases, J lost 8 bases, and 22 bases lay in between. The germline CDR1 and CDR2 sequences are SGHNT and YENEEA. This CDR3 spans 17 amino acids. The CDR3 region has the DNA TGTGCCAGCAGCTTAGACCCTCTAGGGAGTAAGCAGGACGGCTACACCTTC. This gives the protein CASSLDPLGSKQDGYTF.